Each of the 8 T cell receptor beta chains below was sequenced from the same sample in a study of PD-1 blockade in classical Hodgkin lymphoma. Assay used: immunoSEQ multiplex PCR; TCRdb lists only in-frame clones, some missing. This sample has approximately 18,000 clones, with around 76% found just once. Every one of the patients relapsed after autologous stem cell transplantation (brentuximab vedotin exposure was variable). The sequencing here drew on peripheral blood mononuclear cells (PBMCs), taken before the second cycle of nivolumab. The receptors were sampled from a human donor with classical Hodgkin lymphoma.

CDR3 sequence reads: CARSCPPASGGEETQYF. CDR3 sequence (DNA): TGTGCCAGAAGCTGCCCCCCGGCTAGCGGGGGGGAGGAGACCCAGTACTTC. The rearrangement joins TRBV5-3 to TRBJ2-5; 12 bases match TRBD2. TRBV5-3 is an ORF, and what it does is uncertain. Unmatched junction bases numbered 11, after V lost 3 bases and J lost 5 bases. CDR3 length: 17 residues.

The chain is built from TRBV4-2 and TRBJ2-7; TRBD2 matches at 8 bases. The ends lost 0 bases at V and 5 bases at J; junction bases unmatched: 15. There are 18 residues in the CDR3. CDR1 is LGHNA and CDR2 is YNFKEQ in the germline V gene. In DNA form, the CDR3 reads TGTGCCAGCAGCCAAGAGTGGCACGGGGGGGGCGTCTTTAACGAGCAGTACTTC. Its translation is CASSQEWHGGGVFNEQYF.

The rearrangement joins TRBV29-1 to TRBJ1-3; tentative D call: TRBD1 (6 bases). The germline V and J ends were trimmed by 6 bases and 0 bases, with 12 bases remaining between them. The CDR3 runs to 14 residues. Germline V gene lookup returns CDR1 SQVTM and CDR2 ANQGSEA. The CDR3, as DNA: TGCAGCGTGCGGACAGTAGACTCTGGAAACACCATATATTTT. Amino acid sequence: CSVRTVDSGNTIYF. The full variable domain, with the rest looked up from reference TRBV29-1 and TRBJ1-3, is SAVISQKPSRDICQRGTSLTIQCQVDSQVTMMFWYRQQPGQSLTLIATANQGSEATYESGFVIDKFPISRPNLTFSTLTVSNMSPEDSSIYLCSVRTVDSGNTIYFGEGSWLTVV.

The chain is built from TRBV25-1 and TRBJ2-5; 10 nucleotides match TRBD1. Trimming took 8 bases from V and 1 from J; bases not matched to a gene: 4. Per germline, CDR1 MGHDK and CDR2 SYGVNS. The CDR3 runs 14 residues. The CDR3 reads CASGRDRGQETQYF. The CDR3 DNA follows: TGTGCCAGCGGCAGGGACAGGGGCCAAGAGACCCAGTACTTC.

This clone was picked up one time. The chain joins TRBV5-1 to TRBJ2-3; perhaps TRBD2 as D (7 bases). The germline CDR1 and CDR2 sequences are SGHRS and YFSETQ. The ends were cut back, 2 bases at V and 3 bases at J, with 10 bases in the middle. The CDR3 contains 14 residues. CDR3 amino acids: CASSLGGVTDTQYF. The CDR3 region has the DNA TGCGCCAGCAGCTTAGGGGGGGTAACAGATACGCAGTATTTT.

The chain links TRBV5-1 to TRBJ1-1; maybe TRBD1 (5 bases). The V and J ends lost 2 bases and 7 bases respectively, with 12 bases between them. The CDR3 runs 13 residues. Germline lookup yields CDR1 SGHRS and CDR2 YFSETQ. In DNA, the CDR3 is TGCGCCAGCAGCTTCCCCCTCCAGGGTGAAGCTTTCTTT. Translation gives CASSFPLQGEAFF.

J is TRBJ1-5 and V is TRBV30, with TRBD1 as a possible D gene (5 bases). Germline V lookup: CDR1 GTSNPN, CDR2 SVGIG (reference sequence). This CDR3 is 13 amino acids long. V shed 1 base and J shed 6 bases, with 10 bases lying between them. The CDR3 coding sequence is TGTGCCTGGAGTGGCGGGGGGAGTCAGCCCCAGCATTTT. This gives the protein CAWSGGGSQPQHF.

This clone was counted once. The chain is built from TRBV5-4 and TRBJ2-2; TRBD1 matches at 11 bases. Germline V CDR1 and CDR2: SGHNT, YYREEE (reference sequence). V trimming: 6 bases; J trimming: 6 bases; junction bases outside the gene matches: 10. The CDR3 runs 16 residues. The CDR3 DNA follows: TGTGCCAGCACCCTAGAGGGACAGGGGGTCGCCGGGGAGCTGTTTTTT. Translated: CASTLEGQGVAGELFF.